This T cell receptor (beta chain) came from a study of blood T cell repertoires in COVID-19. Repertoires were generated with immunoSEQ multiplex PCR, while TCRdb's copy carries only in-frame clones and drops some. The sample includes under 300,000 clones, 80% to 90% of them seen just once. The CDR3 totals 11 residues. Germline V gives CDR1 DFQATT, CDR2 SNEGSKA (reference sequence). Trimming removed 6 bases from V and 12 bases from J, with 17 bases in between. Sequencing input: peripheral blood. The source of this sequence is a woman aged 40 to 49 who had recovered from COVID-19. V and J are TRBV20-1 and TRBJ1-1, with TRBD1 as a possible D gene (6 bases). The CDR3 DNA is TGCAGTGCCTCCCCAGCGGGGGGGCCTTTCTTT. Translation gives CSASPAGGPFF.